The 23 T cell receptor beta chains listed next were all sequenced from one sample in a study of OX40 agonist ivuxolimab in advanced cancers. Clones were read by immunoSEQ multiplex PCR, and TCRdb kept only the in-frame ones, dropping some. The repertoire holds roughly 30,000 clones, with 74% as singletons. The starting material was CD4+ or CD8+ T cells sorted from blood, obtained in a trial of the OX40 agonist ivuxolimab. The receptors originated from an adult with an advanced solid tumor such as melanoma, head and neck, liver or kidney cancer.

Relative to its sample, this clone is medium-sized (0.01 to 0.1%). The rearrangement joins TRBV5-4 to TRBJ2-1; 9 nucleotides agree with TRBD1. This CDR3 region has 15 residues. The V gene end was trimmed by 1 base and the J gene end by 7 bases; junction bases not matched to a gene: 6. Germline V gene sequence: CDR1 SGHNT, CDR2 YYREEE (reference sequence). CDR3 in amino acids: CASSLSGQGQNEQFF. CDR3 nucleotide sequence: TGTGCCAGCAGCTTGTCGGGACAGGGACAAAATGAGCAGTTCTTC.

This chain links TRBV14 with TRBJ1-3; 7 nucleotides line up with TRBD1. Trimming at V came to 4 bases and at J to 3 bases, leaving 6 bases not matched to a gene. Germline V gene sequence: CDR1 SGHDN, CDR2 FVKESK. The CDR3 sequence is 15 residues long. The CDR3 reads CASSRQGLRGNTIYF. In DNA, the CDR3 is TGTGCCAGCAGCCGACAGGGCTTGCGTGGAAACACCATATATTTT.

The chain couples TRBV21-1 to TRBJ1-2; the DNA was not compared with TRBD1, the D call given in the table. TRBV21-1 is tagged as a pseudogene. CDR3 length: 13 amino acids. This CDR3 reads CASSTTGWKGYTF. The DNA for the CDR3 is TGTGCCAGCAGCACCACAGGGTGGAAAGGCTACACCTTC.

V usage is TRBV5-1 and J usage is TRBJ2-4; TRBD1 is a possible D gene (5 bases). Germline assignment: CDR1 SGHRS and CDR2 YFSETQ. The CDR3 sequence is 13 residues long. V lost 3 bases, J lost 6 bases, and 10 bases lay in between. The CDR3 sequence is CASSSFQGNIQYF. The CDR3 DNA reads TGCGCCAGCAGCTCTTTCCAGGGAAACATTCAGTACTTC.

CDR3: CSGQYRDNEQFF. The CDR3 nucleotides are TGCAGCGGACAATACAGGGATAATGAGCAGTTCTTC. This chain connects TRBV29-1 to TRBJ2-1; D possibly corresponds to TRBD1 (6 bases). The V gene's germline CDR1 is SQVTM and CDR2 ANQGSEA. This CDR3 region has 12 residues. Trimming stripped 7 bases from V and 7 bases from J, with 14 bases between.

The gene calls are TRBV5-1 and TRBJ2-2, with a possible D match to TRBD2 (6 bases). Between the trimmed V and J ends, which lost 2 bases and 7 bases, there was a span of 9 bases. The germline V gene has CDR1 SGHRS and CDR2 YFSETQ. The CDR3 length is 13 residues. The CDR3 DNA reads as TGCGCCAGCAGCTTTGGGGGGAACGGGGAGCTGTTTTTT. Its protein is CASSFGGNGELFF.

J is TRBJ1-1 and V is TRBV29-1; a weak D match, TRBD1 (5 bases). The CDR3 covers 15 residues. V shed 0 bases and J shed 2 bases, with 13 bases lying between them. Per the germline V gene, CDR1 is SQVTM and CDR2 is ANQGSEA. CDR3 sequence reads: CSVEDHPTVNTEAFF. The CDR3 DNA reads as TGCAGCGTTGAAGACCATCCGACAGTTAACACTGAAGCTTTCTTT.

This chain connects TRBV7-8 to TRBJ1-6, with 9 bases fitting TRBD1. Germline CDR1 is SGHVS and CDR2 is FQNEAQ. J gave up 9 bases and V 10 bases, and 7 bases lay outside the gene matches. The CDR3 is 13 amino acids. In DNA, the CDR3 is TGTGCCACGGGGACAGGGTCGGCTTCACCCCTCCACTTT. Protein product: CATGTGSASPLHF. The entire variable domain, with the rest obtained from reference TRBV7-8 and TRBJ1-6, is as follows: GAGVSQSPRYKVAKRGQDVALRCDPISGHVSLFWYQQALGQGPEFLTYFQNEAQLDKSGLPSDRFFAERPEGSVSTLKIQRTQQEDSAVYLCATGTGSASPLHFGNGTRLTVT.

The chain employs TRBV6-5 and TRBJ1-6; D is unclear. CDR1 MNHEY and CDR2 SVGAGI come from the germline V gene. The CDR3 runs to 13 residues. The V and J ends lost 0 bases and 9 bases respectively, with 6 bases between them. The CDR3 region has the DNA TGTGCCAGCAGTTACTCGACGGGTTCACCCCTCCACTTT. The encoded protein is CASSYSTGSPLHF.

V is TRBV18 and J is TRBJ2-6, with D possibly TRBD2 on 5 matching bases. Trimming removed 3 bases at V and 0 bases at J, with 9 bases between. This CDR3 is 16 amino acids long. Looked up from germline, CDR1 is KGHSH and CDR2 is LQKENI. CDR3 residues: CASSPGANSGANVLTF. The CDR3 DNA follows: TGTGCCAGCTCACCGGGAGCGAACTCTGGGGCCAACGTCCTGACTTTC.

The rearrangement links TRBV6-5 to TRBJ1-2; no clear D gene. Trimming left V 2 bases short and J 4 bases short, with 17 bases between. Germline V gene lookup returns CDR1 MNHEY and CDR2 SVGAGI. The CDR3 extends over 16 amino acids. This CDR3 is CASSYTRTGGGYGYTF. Written as DNA, the CDR3 is TGTGCCAGCAGTTACACTAGGACTGGAGGTGGCTATGGCTACACCTTC.

The J gene is TRBJ2-7, the V gene TRBV23-1, with D possibly being TRBD2 (6 bases). TRBV23-1 is marked as an open reading frame, function uncertain. Trimming took 10 bases from V and 3 from J, leaving 16 bases between them. CDR3 length: 13 amino acids. The CDR3 sequence: CATLGGGGYEQYV. The CDR3 DNA reads as TGCGCCACCCTGGGGGGAGGCGGCTACGAGCAGTACGTC.

The J gene is TRBJ1-6, the V gene TRBV5-5; 9 bases are shared with TRBD1. This CDR3 is built from 16 residues. The junction had 4 bases not matched to a gene; V was cut back by 4 bases and J by 2 bases. Germline V gene lookup returns CDR1 SGHKS and CDR2 YYEKEE (reference sequence). Here the CDR3 reads CASSSGQGTYNSPLHF. CDR3 sequence (DNA): TGTGCCAGCAGCAGTGGACAGGGGACCTATAATTCACCCCTCCACTTT.

The chain joins TRBV6-1 to TRBJ2-5; weak D call: TRBD1 (5 bases). The CDR3 totals 14 residues. Trimming took off 6 bases at V and 2 bases at J, with 13 bases between the two ends. The V gene's germline CDR1 is MNHNS and CDR2 SASEGT. The CDR3 DNA reads TGTGCCAGCAGCACAGGAACCCGGCAAGAGACCCAGTACTTC. Amino acid sequence: CASSTGTRQETQYF.

The chain links TRBV6-5 to TRBJ1-2, with 8 bases matching TRBD1. The CDR3 runs to 14 residues. The trim removed 5 bases at V and 5 bases at J, leaving 7 bases unmatched. Germline V gene sequence: CDR1 MNHEY, CDR2 SVGAGI. The DNA for the CDR3 is TGTGCCAGCAGTACCGACAGGGGACGGTATGGCTACACCTTC. Protein product: CASSTDRGRYGYTF.

CDR3 protein: CASSLDGSTDTQYF. The CDR3, as DNA: TGTGCCAGCAGCTTAGACGGTAGCACAGATACGCAGTATTTT. The chain joins TRBV5-4 to TRBJ2-3; D is ambiguous. V lost 2 bases to trimming and J lost 0 bases, with 7 bases between them. The CDR3 totals 14 residues. Per the germline V gene, CDR1 is SGHNT and CDR2 is YYREEE (reference sequence).

V usage is TRBV29-1 and J usage is TRBJ1-2; 7 bases are a match to TRBD1. This CDR3 is 15 amino acids long. Germline values: CDR1 SQVTM, CDR2 ANQGSEA. V lost 5 bases to trimming and J lost 5 bases; unmatched junction nucleotides: 14. The CDR3 DNA reads TGCAGCGTTACCCGGCGGGACAGCGGTTTTTATGGCTACACCTTC. Translating gives CSVTRRDSGFYGYTF.

CDR3 nucleotides: TGTGCCAGCTCACCGCCCCAGGGTGTGGAGGGCTACACCTTC. Amino acids: CASSPPQGVEGYTF. The chain links TRBV18 to TRBJ1-2; D may be TRBD1 (5 bases). This CDR3 comprises 14 residues. Per germline, CDR1 KGHSH and CDR2 LQKENI. V lost 3 bases and J 8 bases, leaving 16 bases between the germline ends.

The V call is TRBV19, the J call TRBJ2-3; 13 bases match TRBD2. The V gene's germline CDR1 is LNHDA and CDR2 SQIVND (reference sequence). CDR3 length: 17 residues. J lost 6 bases, V lost 5 bases, and 11 bases had no gene match. The CDR3 loop reads CASSGWTSGGPTDTQYF. CDR3 DNA sequence: TGTGCCAGTAGTGGTTGGACTAGCGGGGGTCCGACGGATACGCAGTATTTT.

In DNA form, the CDR3 reads TGTGCCTGTCAGGGACAGAGGGCTGAAAAACTGTTTTTT. The encoded protein is CACQGQRAEKLFF. This chain joins TRBV30 and TRBJ1-4; 7 bases map to TRBD1. Germline CDR1 and CDR2: GTSNPN and SVGIG (reference sequence). V gave up 6 bases and J gave up 7 bases; unmatched junction bases: 8. There are 13 residues in the CDR3.

In this sample, this clone turned up a few times. V gene TRBV14 combines with J gene TRBJ1-6, with no clear D. The CDR3 runs to 17 residues. V shed 2 bases and J shed 7 bases, with 18 bases lying between them. Germline assignment: CDR1 SGHDN and CDR2 FVKESK. CDR3 sequence (DNA): TGTGCCAGCAGCCAAATACTTGATTCTCAGACGAATTCACCCCTCCACTTT. Amino acid sequence: CASSQILDSQTNSPLHF.

This clone was seen once. The V call is TRBV30, the J call TRBJ2-3; the D is unclear. V dropped 1 base and J dropped 6 bases, with 8 bases sitting between them. The CDR3 totals 12 residues. Germline CDR1 and CDR2: GTSNPN and SVGIG (reference sequence). Here the CDR3 DNA reads TGTGCCTGGAGTGATCTTGTGGATACGCAGTATTTT. This translates into CAWSDLVDTQYF.

The chain couples TRBV19 to TRBJ1-2, with TRBD1 as a possible D gene (6 bases). Germline CDR1 is LNHDA and CDR2 is SQIVND (reference sequence). The CDR3 is 15 amino acids. V lost 7 bases to trimming and J lost 0 bases, with 15 bases between them. CDR3 DNA: TGTGCCAGTACTCCTGGGGGACAAGCTAACTATGGCTACACCTTC. It encodes CASTPGGQANYGYTF.